Listed below are T cell receptor beta chains from one sample, sequenced in a study of T cells after posttransplantation cyclophosphamide. Method: immunoSEQ multiplex PCR; TCRdb's copy keeps in-frame clones and lacks some. The sample records some 6,000 clones, about 80% being singletons. The starting material was CD8+ T cells sorted from PBMCs, obtained approximately 1,500 days after allogeneic stem cell transplant with posttransplant cyclophosphamide. All receptors derive from a female patient in her fifties or sixties who received an allogeneic stem cell transplant from a related donor, was CMV-positive, and had no GVHD. The graft donor may account for some of the T cells. Both conserved end residues are part of each CDR3. D genes are given only for firm matches. Clone size is not always given. Where it is, it says once, few, many or a class for expanded clones.

>TRBJ2-7|-|TRBV27|-
TGTGCCAGGGGGGGGGCGCGTCCTTACAACGAGCAGTACTTC
CARGGARPYNEQYF
>TRBJ1-5|once|TRBV27|TRBD1
TGTGCCAGCAGTTGGGACAGTAGGATGGATCAGCCCCAGCATTTT
CASSWDSRMDQPQHF
>TRBJ2-7|-|TRBV9|TRBD1
TGTGCCAGCAGCGTAGTTGGGACAGCGAGCTCCTACGAGCAGTACTTC
CASSVVGTASSYEQYF
>TRBJ2-7|few|TRBV7-9|TRBD2
TGTGCCAGCAGCTTAGAACTAGCGGGACCCCTCGAGCAGTACTTC
CASSLELAGPLEQYF
>TRBJ2-7|-|TRBV27|-
TGTGCCAGCAGTTTTGGGGGAGGCGCCTACGAGCAGTACTTC
CASSFGGGAYEQYF
>TRBJ1-2|-|TRBV23-1|-
TGCGCCAGCAGACACCCGGGACACTCTTTTGGGGTTATGGGTGGTGGCTACACCTTC
CASRHPGHSFGVMGGGYTF
>TRBJ1-5|few|TRBV6-6|-
TGTGCCAGCAGTTACTTGCGAGCGGACAATCAGCCCCAGCATTTT
CASSYLRADNQPQHF
>TRBJ1-1|-|TRBV30|-
TGTGCCTGGAGTCCCGACGCCGGGACTCAAAGTGGCGCTTTCTTT
CAWSPDAGTQSGAFF
>TRBJ1-2|-|TRBV7-8|TRBD1
TGTGCCAGCAGCCCACAGACAGGGCTATACTATGGCTACACCTTC
CASSPQTGLYYGYTF
>TRBJ2-7|-|TRBV19|-
TGTGCCAGTTCCCCGGGACACTCCTACGAGCAGTACTTC
CASSPGHSYEQYF
>TRBJ2-3|once|TRBV7-9|TRBD2
TGTGCCAGCAGCTTAAGCGGGAGGAAGGATACGCAGTATTTT
CASSLSGRKDTQYF
>TRBJ2-1|-|TRBV6-5|TRBD2
TGTGCCAGCACCCACGGACTAGCGGGACGGAATGAGCAGTTCTTC
CASTHGLAGRNEQFF
>TRBJ2-1|-|TRBV28|TRBD2
TGTGCCAGCAGCCCCAAAGGGACTAGCGGGAGGGCCAATGAGCAGTTCTTC
CASSPKGTSGRANEQFF
>TRBJ1-1|-|TRBV7-9|TRBD1
TGTGCCAGCAGCCCATGGACAGGCCTTTCTGAAGCTTTCTTT
CASSPWTGLSEAFF
>TRBJ1-5|-|TRBV29-1|TRBD1
TGCAGCGTCCAGTCCGGACAGGGGGCAGGGAAACAGCCCCAGCATTTT
CSVQSGQGAGKQPQHF
>TRBJ1-1|-|TRBV4-1|-
TGCGCCAGCAGCCAGGCCGGGGGGGGCCCTGAAGCTTTCTTT
CASSQAGGGPEAFF
>TRBJ1-2|-|TRBV9|TRBD1
TGTGCCAGCAGGGGACAGGGGATAGCTAACTATGGCTACACCTTC
CASRGQGIANYGYTF
>TRBJ2-3|-|TRBV27|TRBD2
TGTGCCAGCAGTTTGCTAGCGGGACCTAGCACAGATACGCAGTATTTT
CASSLLAGPSTDTQYF
>TRBJ1-5|-|TRBV4-2|TRBD1
TGTGCCAGCAGCCCCACAGGGGGCAATCAGCCCCAGCATTTT
CASSPTGGNQPQHF
>TRBJ2-3|few|TRBV7-7|TRBD2
TGTGCCAGCAGCTCTACTCTAGCGGGATCTTTCACAGATACGCAGTATTTT
CASSSTLAGSFTDTQYF
>TRBJ1-6|-|TRBV4-1|-
TGCGCCAGCAGACTCCCGGAGAACCCGCATAATTCTCCCCTCCACTTT
CASRLPENPHNSPLHF
>TRBJ2-7|once|TRBV9|-
TGTGCCAGCAGCCCCCCAGGGAATTACGAGCAGTACTTC
CASSPPGNYEQYF
>TRBJ2-7|-|TRBV7-6|-
TGTGCCAGCAGCTTAGATGCAGGGGTTAGGCACGAGCAGTACTTC
CASSLDAGVRHEQYF
>TRBJ2-7|few|TRBV28|-
TGTGCCAGCAGCCTATCGATAGCCTACGAGCAGTACTTC
CASSLSIAYEQYF
>TRBJ2-1|-|TRBV4-1|TRBD2
TGCGCCAGCAGCCACACGCGGGAGTCCTACAATGAGCAGTTCTTC
CASSHTRESYNEQFF
>TRBJ1-1|-|TRBV27|-
TGTGCCAGCAGTTTATTTGGGGGAGGGAACACTGAAGCTTTCTTT
CASSLFGGGNTEAFF
>TRBJ2-7|-|TRBV7-6|TRBD1
TGTGCCAGCAGCCCTCAACCGGGACAGGAATACGAGCAGTACTTC
CASSPQPGQEYEQYF
>TRBJ1-1|-|TRBV11-2|-
TGTGCCAGCAGCTTAGCAGGGACACGGGGGGTGCACGCTGAAGCTTTCTTT
CASSLAGTRGVHAEAFF
>TRBJ2-1|-|TRBV6-5|-
TGTGCCAGCAGTTACAGCTCCCCGTACAATGAGCAGTTCTTC
CASSYSSPYNEQFF
>TRBJ1-2|once|TRBV28|-
TGTGCGGTCGAGGCCCACCAATTTCGGGTGGCCACATCGGCTAACTATGGCTACACCTTC
CAVEAHQFRVATSANYGYTF
>TRBJ2-7|-|TRBV9|TRBD2
TGTGCCAGCAGCGCTAGCGGGAGGGCCGCCGAGCAGTACTTC
CASSASGRAAEQYF
>TRBJ1-2|-|TRBV15|-
TGTGCCACCAGCAGAGGGGGGGCTAACTATGGCTACACCTTC
CATSRGGANYGYTF